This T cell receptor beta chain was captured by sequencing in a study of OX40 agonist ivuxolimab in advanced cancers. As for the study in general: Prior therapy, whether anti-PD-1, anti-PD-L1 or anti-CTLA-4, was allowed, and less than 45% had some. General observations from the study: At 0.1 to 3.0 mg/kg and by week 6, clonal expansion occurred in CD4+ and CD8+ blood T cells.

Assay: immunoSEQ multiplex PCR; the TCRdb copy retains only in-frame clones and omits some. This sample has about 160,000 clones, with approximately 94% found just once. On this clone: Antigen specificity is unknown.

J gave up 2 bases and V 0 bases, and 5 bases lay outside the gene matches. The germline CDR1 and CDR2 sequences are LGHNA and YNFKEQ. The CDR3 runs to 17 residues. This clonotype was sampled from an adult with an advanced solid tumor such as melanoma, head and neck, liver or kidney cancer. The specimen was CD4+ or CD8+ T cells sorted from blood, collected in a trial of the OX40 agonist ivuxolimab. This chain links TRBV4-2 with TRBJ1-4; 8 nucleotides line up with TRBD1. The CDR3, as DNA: TGTGCCAGCAGCCAAGAGACAGGGGTAGGGACTAATGAAAAACTGTTTTTT. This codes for CASSQETGVGTNEKLFF.